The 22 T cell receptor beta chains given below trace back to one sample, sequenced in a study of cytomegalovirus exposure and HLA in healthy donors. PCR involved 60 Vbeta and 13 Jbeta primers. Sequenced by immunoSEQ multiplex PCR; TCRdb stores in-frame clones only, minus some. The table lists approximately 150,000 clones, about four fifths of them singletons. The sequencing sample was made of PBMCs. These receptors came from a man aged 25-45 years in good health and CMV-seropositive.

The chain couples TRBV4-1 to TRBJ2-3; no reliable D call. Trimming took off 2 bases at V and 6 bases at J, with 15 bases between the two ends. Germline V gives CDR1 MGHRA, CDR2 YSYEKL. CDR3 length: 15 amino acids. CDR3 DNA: TGCGCCAGCAGCCAACAGGCCGTCTTGTGGGATACGCAGTATTTT. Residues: CASSQQAVLWDTQYF.

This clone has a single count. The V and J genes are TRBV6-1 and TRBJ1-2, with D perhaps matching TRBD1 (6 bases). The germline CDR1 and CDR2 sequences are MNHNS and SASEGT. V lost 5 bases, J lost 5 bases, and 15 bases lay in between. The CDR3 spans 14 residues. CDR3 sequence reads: CASSWGPRVYGYTF. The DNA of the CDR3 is TGTGCCAGCAGTTGGGGGCCCAGGGTATATGGCTACACCTTC.

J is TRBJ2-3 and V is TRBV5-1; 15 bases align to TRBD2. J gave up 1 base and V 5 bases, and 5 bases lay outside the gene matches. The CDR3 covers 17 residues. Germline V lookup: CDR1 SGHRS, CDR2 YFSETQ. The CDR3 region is CASRRTSGGDRTDTQYF. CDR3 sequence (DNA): TGCGCCAGCAGGCGGACTAGCGGGGGGGATCGCACAGATACGCAGTATTTT.

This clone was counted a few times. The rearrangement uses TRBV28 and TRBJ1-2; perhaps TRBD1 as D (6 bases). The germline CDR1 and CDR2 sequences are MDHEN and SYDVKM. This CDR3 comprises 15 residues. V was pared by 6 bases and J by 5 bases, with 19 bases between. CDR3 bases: TGTGCCAGCAGCCGCTTGCGACAGGACGGTTATGGCTACACCTTC. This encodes CASSRLRQDGYGYTF.

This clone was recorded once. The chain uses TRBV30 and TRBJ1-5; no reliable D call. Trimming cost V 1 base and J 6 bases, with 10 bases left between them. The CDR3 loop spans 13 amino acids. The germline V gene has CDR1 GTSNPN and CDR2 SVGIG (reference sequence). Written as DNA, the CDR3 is TGTGCCTGGAGTGAAATGGGAGCTCAGCCCCAGCATTTT. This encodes CAWSEMGAQPQHF.

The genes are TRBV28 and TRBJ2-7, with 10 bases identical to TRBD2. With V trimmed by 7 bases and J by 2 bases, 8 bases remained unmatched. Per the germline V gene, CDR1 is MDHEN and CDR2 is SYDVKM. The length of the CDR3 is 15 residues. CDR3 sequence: CASINSGGLTYEQYF. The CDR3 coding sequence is TGTGCCAGCATTAATAGCGGGGGGCTCACCTACGAGCAGTACTTC.

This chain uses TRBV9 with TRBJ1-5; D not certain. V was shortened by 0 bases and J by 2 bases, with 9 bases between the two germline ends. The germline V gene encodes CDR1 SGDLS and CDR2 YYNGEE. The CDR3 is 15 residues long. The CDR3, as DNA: TGTGCCAGCAGCGTAGGCGACATAGGCAATCAGCCCCAGCATTTT. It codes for CASSVGDIGNQPQHF.

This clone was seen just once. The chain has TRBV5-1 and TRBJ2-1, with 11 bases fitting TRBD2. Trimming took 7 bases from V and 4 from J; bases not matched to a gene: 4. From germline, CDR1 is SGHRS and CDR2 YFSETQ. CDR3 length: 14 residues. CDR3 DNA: TGCGCCAGCCTAGCGGGAGGTCCTTACAATGAGCAGTTCTTC. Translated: CASLAGGPYNEQFF.

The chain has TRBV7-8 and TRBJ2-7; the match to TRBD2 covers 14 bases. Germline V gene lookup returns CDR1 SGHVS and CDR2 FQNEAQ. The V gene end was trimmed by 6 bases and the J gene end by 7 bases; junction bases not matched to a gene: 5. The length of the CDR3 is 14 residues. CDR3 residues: CASSRGLAGEEQYF. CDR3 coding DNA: TGTGCCAGCAGTCGGGGACTAGCGGGAGAAGAGCAGTACTTC.

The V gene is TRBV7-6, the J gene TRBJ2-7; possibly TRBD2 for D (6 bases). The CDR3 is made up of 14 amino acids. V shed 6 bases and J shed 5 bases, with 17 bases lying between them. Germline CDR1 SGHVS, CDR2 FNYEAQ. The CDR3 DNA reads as TGTGCCAGCAGTCAGGGAAGCGGGTACGACGAGCAGTACTTC. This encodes CASSQGSGYDEQYF.

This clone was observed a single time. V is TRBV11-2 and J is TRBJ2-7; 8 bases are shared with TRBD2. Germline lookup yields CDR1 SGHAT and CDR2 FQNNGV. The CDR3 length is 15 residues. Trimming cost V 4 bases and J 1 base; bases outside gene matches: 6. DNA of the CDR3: TGTGCCAGCAGCTATAGCGGGGAAGGGTCCTACGAGCAGTACTTC. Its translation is CASSYSGEGSYEQYF. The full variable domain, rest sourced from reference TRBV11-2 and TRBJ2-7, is EAGVAQSPRYKIIEKRQSVAFWCNPISGHATLYWYQQILGQGPKLLIQFQNNGVVDDSQLPKDRFSAERLKGVDSTLKIQPAKLEDSAVYLCASSYSGEGSYEQYFGPGTRLTVT.

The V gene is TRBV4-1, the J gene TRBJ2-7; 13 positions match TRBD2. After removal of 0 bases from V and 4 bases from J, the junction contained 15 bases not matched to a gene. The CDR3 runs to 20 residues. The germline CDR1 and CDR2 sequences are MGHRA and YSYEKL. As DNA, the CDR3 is TGCGCCAGCAGCCAAGATGGGACTAGCGGGACCTTCTCACGGACTTACGAGCAGTACTTC. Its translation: CASSQDGTSGTFSRTYEQYF.

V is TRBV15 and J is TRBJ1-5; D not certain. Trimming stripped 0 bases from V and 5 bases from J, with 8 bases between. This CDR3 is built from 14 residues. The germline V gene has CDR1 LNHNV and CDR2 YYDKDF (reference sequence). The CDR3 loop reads CATSRDAAYQPQHF. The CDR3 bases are TGTGCCACCAGCAGAGATGCGGCCTATCAGCCCCAGCATTTT.

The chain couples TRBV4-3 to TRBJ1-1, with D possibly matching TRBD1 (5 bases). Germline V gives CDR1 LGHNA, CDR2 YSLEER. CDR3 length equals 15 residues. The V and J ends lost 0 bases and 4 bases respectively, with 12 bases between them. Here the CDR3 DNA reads TGCGCCAGCAGCCAAGAAACTACAGGCCTCACTGAAGCTTTCTTT. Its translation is CASSQETTGLTEAFF.

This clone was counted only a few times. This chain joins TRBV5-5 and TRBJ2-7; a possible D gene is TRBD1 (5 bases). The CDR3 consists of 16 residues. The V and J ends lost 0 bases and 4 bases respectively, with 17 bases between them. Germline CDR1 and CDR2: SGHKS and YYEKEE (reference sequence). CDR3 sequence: CASSLGGHPFSYEQYF. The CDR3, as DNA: TGTGCCAGCAGCTTGGGTGGACACCCGTTTTCTTACGAGCAGTACTTC. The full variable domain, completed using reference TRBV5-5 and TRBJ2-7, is DAGVTQSPTHLIKTRGQQVTLRCSPISGHKSVSWYQQVLGQGPQFIFQYYEKEERGRGNFPDRFSARQFPNYSSELNVNALLLGDSALYLCASSLGGHPFSYEQYFGPGTRLTVT.

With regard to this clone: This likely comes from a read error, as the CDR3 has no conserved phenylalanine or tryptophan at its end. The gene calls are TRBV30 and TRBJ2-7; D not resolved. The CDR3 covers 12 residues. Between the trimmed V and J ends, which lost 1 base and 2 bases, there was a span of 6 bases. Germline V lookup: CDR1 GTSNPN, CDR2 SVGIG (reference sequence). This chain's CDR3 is CAWSGGTYEQYL. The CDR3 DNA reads TGTGCCTGGAGTGGAGGAACCTACGAGCAGTACCTC.

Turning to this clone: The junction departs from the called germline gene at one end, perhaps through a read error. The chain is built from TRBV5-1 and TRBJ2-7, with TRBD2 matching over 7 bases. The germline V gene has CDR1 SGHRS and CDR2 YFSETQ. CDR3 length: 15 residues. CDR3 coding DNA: TGCGCCAGCAGCCCAGTCGTGACTAGCTCCCACGAGCAGTACTTC. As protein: CASSPVVTSSHEQYF. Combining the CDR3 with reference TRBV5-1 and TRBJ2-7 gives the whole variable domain KAGVTQTPRYLIKTRGQQVTLSCSPISGHRSVSWYQQTPGQGLQFLFEYFSETQRNKGNFPGRFSGRQFSNSRSEMNVSTLELGDSALYLCASSPVVTSSHEQYFGPGTRLTVT.

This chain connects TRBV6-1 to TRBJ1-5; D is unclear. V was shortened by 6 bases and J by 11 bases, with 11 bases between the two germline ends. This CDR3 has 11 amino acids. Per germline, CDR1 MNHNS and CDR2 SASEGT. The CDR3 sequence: CASSLTLSQHF. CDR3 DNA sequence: TGTGCCAGCAGCCTTACTTTGTCCCAGCATTTT.

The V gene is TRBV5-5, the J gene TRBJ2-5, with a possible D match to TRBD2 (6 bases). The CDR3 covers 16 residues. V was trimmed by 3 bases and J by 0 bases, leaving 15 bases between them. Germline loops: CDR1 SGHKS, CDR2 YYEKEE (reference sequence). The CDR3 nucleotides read TGTGCCAGCAGCTATCGACCAGGAGGGTACCAAGAGACCCAGTACTTC. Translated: CASSYRPGGYQETQYF.

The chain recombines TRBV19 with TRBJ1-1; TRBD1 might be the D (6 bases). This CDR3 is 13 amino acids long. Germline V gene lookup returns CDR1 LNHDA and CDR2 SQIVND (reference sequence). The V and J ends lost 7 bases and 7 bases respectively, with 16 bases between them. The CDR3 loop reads CASKRQVGGEAFF. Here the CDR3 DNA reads TGTGCCAGTAAACGACAGGTGGGCGGTGAAGCTTTCTTT.

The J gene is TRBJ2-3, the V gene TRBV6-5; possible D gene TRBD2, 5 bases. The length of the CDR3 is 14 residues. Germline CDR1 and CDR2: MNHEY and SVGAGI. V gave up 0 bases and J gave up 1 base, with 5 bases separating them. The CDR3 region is CASSYSGGTDTQYF. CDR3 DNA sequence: TGTGCCAGCAGTTACTCCGGGGGCACAGATACGCAGTATTTT.

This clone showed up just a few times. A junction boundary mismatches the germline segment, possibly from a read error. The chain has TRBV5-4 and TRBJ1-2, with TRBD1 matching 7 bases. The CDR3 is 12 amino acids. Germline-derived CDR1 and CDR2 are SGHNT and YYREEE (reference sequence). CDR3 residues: CASSLARDSENF. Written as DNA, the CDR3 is TGTGCCAGCAGCTTGGCCCGGGACAGCGAAAACTTC.